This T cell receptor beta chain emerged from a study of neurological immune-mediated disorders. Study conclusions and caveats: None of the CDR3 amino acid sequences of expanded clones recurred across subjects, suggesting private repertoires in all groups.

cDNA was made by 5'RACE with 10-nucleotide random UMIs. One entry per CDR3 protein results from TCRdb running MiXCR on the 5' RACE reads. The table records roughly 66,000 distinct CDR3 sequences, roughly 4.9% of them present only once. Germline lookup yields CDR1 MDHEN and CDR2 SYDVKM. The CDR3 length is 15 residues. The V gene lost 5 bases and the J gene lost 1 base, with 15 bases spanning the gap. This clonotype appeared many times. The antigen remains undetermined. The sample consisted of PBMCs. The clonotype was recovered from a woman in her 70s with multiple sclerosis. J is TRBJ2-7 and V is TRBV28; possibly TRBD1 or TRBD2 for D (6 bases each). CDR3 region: CASSPVGGLSYEQYF. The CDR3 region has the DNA TGTGCCAGCAGTCCTGTCGGGGGCCTATCCTACGAGCAGTACTTC.